This T cell receptor (beta chain) appears in the sequencing data of a study of T cells after yellow fever vaccination. UMIs and a universal primer site were added when TCR cDNA was made by 5'RACE template switching. TCRdb reprocessed the 5' RACE reads with MiXCR, giving one entry per CDR3 protein. The table shows hundreds of thousands of distinct CDR3 sequences, with less than 4.5% occurring only once. This CDR3 is built from 15 residues. The V end was cut by 0 bases, the J end by 6 bases, with 11 bases between. CDR1 and CDR2 from the germline V gene are KGHSH and LQKENI. The V gene is TRBV18, the J gene TRBJ1-4; no clear D. The receptor comes from a man aged 18 to 29 who received the YFV17D yellow fever vaccine. The source was PBMCs, collected on the day of the yellow fever booster vaccination. CDR3 loop: CASSPPGPYHEKLFF. The DNA of the CDR3 is TGTGCCAGCTCACCACCAGGGCCATATCATGAAAAACTGTTTTTT.